One and the same sample provided the 19 T cell receptor beta chains below, sequenced in a study of CD4 T cells in relation to SARS-CoV-2 and coronaviruses. These TCRs are of unknown antigen specificity. Using immunoSEQ multiplex PCR, the repertoire was profiled, and TCRdb retains in-frame clones only, with some absent. The sample consists of about 24,000 clones, about 76% of them appearing once. The unexposed donors gave CD4+ T cells in about 2011-2018, prior to COVID-19. Isolation of CD4+ T cells took place after approximately 11 days in culture. Material: CD4+ T cells from PBMCs, cultured in vitro. These receptors were taken from a human donor in good health.

The V and J genes are TRBV6-5 and TRBJ2-7; D gene ambiguous. Germline values: CDR1 MNHEY, CDR2 SVGAGI. This CDR3 comprises 10 residues. The CDR3 protein is CIKGSYEQYF. CDR3 DNA sequence: TGTATTAAAGGATCCTACGAGCAGTACTTC.

This clone was picked up one time. The rearrangement joins TRBV5-1 to TRBJ2-1; 7 bases agree with TRBD1. This CDR3 contains 15 residues. Trimming took 0 bases from V and 9 from J; bases not matched to a gene: 9. From germline, CDR1 is SGHRS and CDR2 YFSETQ. The CDR3 DNA follows: TGCGCCAGCAGCTTGGTGACAGGGTCATTCGGTGAGCAGTTCTTC. Translation: CASSLVTGSFGEQFF.

J is TRBJ2-2 and V is TRBV5-1; 11 bases map to TRBD2. Germline CDR1 and CDR2: SGHRS and YFSETQ. This CDR3 is built from 17 residues. V was clipped by 0 bases and J by 5 bases; unmatched bases: 6. The CDR3 loop reads CASSLVGLAGRTGELFF. The CDR3 DNA sequence: TGCGCCAGCAGCTTGGTCGGACTAGCGGGCAGGACCGGGGAGCTGTTTTTT.

The chain has TRBV2 and TRBJ2-1, with a tentative D call TRBD1 (5 bases). V lost 5 bases to trimming and J lost 4 bases, with 12 bases between them. The CDR3 is 14 amino acids. From germline, CDR1 is SNHLY and CDR2 FYNNEI. The CDR3 reads CASSPPDTYNEQFF. The DNA of the CDR3 is TGTGCCAGCAGTCCCCCGGACACTTACAATGAGCAGTTCTTC.

This clone was seen only a few times. The chain uses TRBV12-3 or TRBV12-4 and TRBJ1-1; weak D call: TRBD1 (6 bases). The V end was cut by 6 bases, the J end by 6 bases, with 14 bases between. There are 13 residues in the CDR3. The CDR3 DNA reads as TGTGCCAGCAGGCAAGGGACACTATCTGAAGCTTTCTTT. It codes for CASRQGTLSEAFF.

The chain couples TRBV27 to TRBJ2-1, with D uncertain. CDR3 length: 12 amino acids. Between the trimmed V and J ends, which lost 2 bases and 9 bases, there was a span of 8 bases. CDR1 and CDR2 from the germline V gene are MNHEY and SMNVEV (reference sequence). Written as DNA, the CDR3 is TGTGCCAGCAGTTTAATAGATGGTGAGCAGTTCTTC. Amino acid sequence: CASSLIDGEQFF.

The chain joins TRBV11-2 to TRBJ2-2, with 9 bases that match TRBD2. CDR3 length equals 16 residues. Unmatched junction bases numbered 10, after V lost 4 bases and J lost 7 bases. The germline V gene has CDR1 SGHAT and CDR2 FQNNGV. CDR3 protein: CASSSPGGLAGGELFF. For the CDR3, the DNA is TGTGCCAGCAGCTCCCCCGGGGGACTAGCAGGCGGGGAGCTGTTTTTT.

This clone showed up just a few times. The chain joins TRBV19 to TRBJ1-5; D may be TRBD1 (6 bases). This CDR3 has 14 residues. The V gene's germline CDR1 is LNHDA and CDR2 SQIVND (reference sequence). V lost 7 bases, J lost 1 base, and 11 bases lay in between. In DNA form, the CDR3 reads TGTGCCAGTAACATAGGGGGGAGCAATCAGCCCCAGCATTTT. As protein: CASNIGGSNQPQHF.

This chain joins TRBV7-9 and TRBJ2-5; D remains ambiguous. Germline CDR1 and CDR2: SEHNR and FQNEAQ (reference sequence). The CDR3 is 14 amino acids. V dropped 5 bases and J dropped 2 bases, with 12 bases sitting between them. As DNA, the CDR3 is TGTGCCAGCAGCCCCCCCCAGCCACAAGAGACCCAGTACTTC. Protein product: CASSPPQPQETQYF.

The chain links TRBV24-1 to TRBJ2-3; D possibly matches TRBD1 or TRBD2 (5 bases each). V was clipped by 4 bases and J by 5 bases, with 15 bases between them. In germline, CDR1 is KGHDR, CDR2 SFDVKD. The CDR3 is made up of 15 amino acids. This CDR3 reads CATSDPGDVGDTQYF. The CDR3 nucleotides read TGTGCCACCAGTGACCCCGGGGACGTTGGAGATACGCAGTATTTT.

The chain links TRBV19 to TRBJ2-1; maybe TRBD2 (6 bases). Germline V gene data show CDR1 as LNHDA and CDR2 as SQIVND (reference sequence). Trimming pared 1 base from V and 4 bases from J, leaving 8 bases between. This CDR3 has 14 residues. The CDR3 sequence is CASSIVGGYNEQFF. The CDR3 DNA is TGTGCCAGTAGTATAGTTGGGGGGTACAATGAGCAGTTCTTC. The full variable domain, its missing parts supplied by reference TRBV19 and TRBJ2-1, is DGGITQSPKYLFRKEGQNVTLSCEQNLNHDAMYWYRQDPGQGLRLIYYSQIVNDFQKGDIAEGYSVSREKKESFPLTVTSAQKNPTAFYLCASSIVGGYNEQFFGPGTRLTVL.

The gene calls are TRBV7-9 and TRBJ2-7; D not resolved. V was clipped by 2 bases and J by 0 bases, with 11 bases between them. This CDR3 region has 15 residues. CDR1 is SEHNR and CDR2 is FQNEAQ in the germline V gene (reference sequence). In nucleotides, the CDR3 is TGTGCCAGCAGCTTATCTCGTGGGATCTCCTACGAGCAGTACTTC. As protein: CASSLSRGISYEQYF.

The chain links TRBV6-6 to TRBJ1-2; the match to TRBD1 covers 7 bases. Germline lookup yields CDR1 MNHNY and CDR2 SVGAGI (reference sequence). Germline trimming cut 2 bases from V and 7 bases from J; bases unmatched to any gene: 4. The CDR3 is made up of 13 amino acids. In DNA form, the CDR3 reads TGTGCCAGCAGTTACCGCGACAGGGCTGGCTACACCTTC. Protein: CASSYRDRAGYTF.

V and J are TRBV5-6 and TRBJ2-6; no reliable D call. Per the germline V gene, CDR1 is SGHDT and CDR2 is YYEEEE. This CDR3 has 18 residues. V lost 4 bases, J lost 0 bases, and 17 bases lay in between. CDR3 residues: CASSPRVGLSSGANVLTF. Written as DNA, the CDR3 is TGTGCCAGCAGCCCTCGGGTCGGGTTGAGCTCTGGGGCCAACGTCCTGACTTTC.

V usage is TRBV7-9 and J usage is TRBJ2-1, with 8 positions matching TRBD2. This CDR3 has 17 amino acids. V was pared by 3 bases and J by 2 bases, with 9 bases of the junction left unmatched. CDR1 is SEHNR and CDR2 is FQNEAQ in the germline V gene (reference sequence). The CDR3 spells CASSFEFSGKTYNEQFF. DNA of the CDR3: TGTGCCAGCAGCTTTGAGTTTAGCGGGAAGACCTACAATGAGCAGTTCTTC. The full variable domain, its missing parts supplied by reference TRBV7-9 and TRBJ2-1, is DTGVSQNPRHKITKRGQNVTFRCDPISEHNRLYWYRQTLGQGPEFLTYFQNEAQLEKSRLLSDRFSAERPKGSFSTLEIQRTEQGDSAMYLCASSFEFSGKTYNEQFFGPGTRLTVL.

This rearrangement joins TRBV5-4 to TRBJ1-1; weak D call: TRBD1 (5 bases). Germline-derived CDR1 and CDR2 are SGHNT and YYREEE (reference sequence). The CDR3 sequence is 15 residues long. Trimming took off 6 bases at V and 4 bases at J, with 19 bases between the two ends. CDR3 sequence (DNA): TGTGCCAGCACTTCAGGAGGGACCGTGGGCACTGAAGCTTTCTTT. Its translation: CASTSGGTVGTEAFF.

The rearrangement links TRBV27 to TRBJ2-1; perhaps TRBD1 as D (5 bases). V lost 6 bases, J lost 7 bases, and 13 bases lay in between. Germline values: CDR1 MNHEY, CDR2 SMNVEV (reference sequence). The length of the CDR3 is 13 residues. The CDR3, as DNA: TGTGCCAGCAGCTTCCCCAGGGCTAATGAGCAGTTCTTC. Protein: CASSFPRANEQFF.

V and J are TRBV4-2 and TRBJ1-6; D is unclear. Per the germline V gene, CDR1 is LGHNA and CDR2 is YNFKEQ. V was clipped by 0 bases and J by 0 bases, with 9 bases between them. This CDR3 has 17 amino acids. This CDR3 is CASSQDWESSYNSPLHF. In DNA form, the CDR3 reads TGTGCCAGCAGCCAAGATTGGGAGAGCTCCTATAATTCACCCCTCCACTTT.

This chain joins TRBV27 and TRBJ2-7; TRBD2 matches at 11 bases. The germline gives CDR1 MNHEY, CDR2 SMNVEV (reference sequence). V lost 4 bases to trimming and J lost 4 bases; unmatched junction nucleotides: 9. This CDR3 is built from 16 residues. Here the CDR3 DNA reads TGTGCCAGCAGTTCCTGGACTAGCGGGCGCAATTACGAGCAGTACTTC. Translation gives CASSSWTSGRNYEQYF.